The entry below describes one T cell receptor beta chain. This specimen belongs to a study of blood T cell repertoires in COVID-19. As for the study in general: PBMCs, B-cell-depleted T cells, or T cells provided the cDNA or gDNA that made up the material.

Trimming pared 8 bases from V and 3 bases from J, leaving 8 bases between. The CDR3 totals 11 residues. The V gene's germline CDR1 is SGHTS and CDR2 YDEGEE. Participants reported their clinical history, and cohort assignment relied on those reports. Measured with immunoSEQ multiplex PCR; TCRdb has only the in-frame clones, and not every one. The sample includes a few hundred thousand clones, under 90% of them seen just once. Sequences were obtained from PBMCs or T cells enriched from blood (not recorded which). The J gene is TRBJ1-2, the V gene TRBV5-8; D is ambiguous. The TCR sequence derives from a woman aged 18-29 years who had recovered from COVID-19. The CDR3 DNA sequence: TGTGCCAGACTAGGGTACTATGGCTACACCTTC. This encodes CARLGYYGYTF.